The clone carrying this T cell receptor (beta chain) was seen once. This entry comes from a study of blood T cell repertoires in COVID-19. Study as a whole: The origin of the acute and convalescent COVID-19 samples was the United States, Italy and Spain. T cells, B-cell-depleted T cells, or PBMCs provided the cDNA or gDNA that served as material.

The CDR3 sequence is 15 residues long. Trimming cost V 3 bases and J 3 bases; bases outside gene matches: 6. Germline V gene lookup returns CDR1 MNHEY and CDR2 SMNVEV (reference sequence). Only in-frame clones appear in the TCRdb table, and some are missing; sequencing was by immunoSEQ multiplex PCR. The sample consists of 150,000 to 200,000 clones, 86% of them appearing once. The TCR originated in a man aged 65-85 years with acute or convalescent COVID-19. The sequencing sample was made of peripheral blood. The chain combines TRBV27 with TRBJ2-7, with 9 bases matching TRBD1. The CDR3 DNA follows: TGTGCCAGCAGTTTTGGGGGGGGACAGGGCTACGAGCAGTACTTC. Translation: CASSFGGGQGYEQYF.